One and the same sample provided the 23 T cell receptor beta chains below, sequenced in a study of blood T cells in healthy people across ages. Through a sample-barcoded 5' primer and a J-beta primer mix, a second PCR was run for roughly 7 to 12 cycles. MiXCR was run by TCRdb on the 5' RACE reads, yielding one entry per CDR3 protein. This sample has about 830,000 distinct CDR3 sequences, with around 62% found just once. Sequences were obtained from blood. All receptors come from a man younger than 45 in good health.

The chain is built from TRBV7-2 and TRBJ1-2, with D possibly TRBD1 on 5 matching bases. The CDR3 is 17 residues long. Germline CDR1 SGHTA, CDR2 FQGNSA. Deletions cut 2 bases from V and 2 bases from J, with 18 bases between. This chain's CDR3 is CASSLSPREGWNYGYTF. CDR3 nucleotides: TGTGCCAGCAGCTTATCCCCCCGGGAGGGGTGGAACTATGGCTACACCTTC.

The chain links TRBV20-1 to TRBJ2-5; D ambiguous. In germline, CDR1 is DFQATT, CDR2 SNEGSKA (reference sequence). V was shortened by 1 base and J by 9 bases, with 15 bases between the two germline ends. The CDR3 is 13 residues long. The CDR3 DNA sequence: TGCAGTGCTAGAGCCCTCTCACTCGGTGCCCAGTACTTC. Translation gives CSARALSLGAQYF.

This clonotype was counted only a few times. The chain uses TRBV5-5 and TRBJ2-6; possibly TRBD1 or TRBD2 for D (6 bases each). CDR3 size: 16 residues. Trimming pared 0 bases from V and 5 bases from J, leaving 12 bases between. Looked up from germline, CDR1 is SGHKS and CDR2 is YYEKEE (reference sequence). CDR3 protein: CASSLVGGQRANVLTF. CDR3 DNA: TGTGCCAGCAGCTTGGTTGGGGGGCAGAGGGCCAACGTCCTGACTTTC. The full variable domain, in which reference TRBV5-5 and TRBJ2-6 provide the parts outside the CDR3, is DAGVTQSPTHLIKTRGQQVTLRCSPISGHKSVSWYQQVLGQGPQFIFQYYEKEERGRGNFPDRFSARQFPNYSSELNVNALLLGDSALYLCASSLVGGQRANVLTFGAGSRLTVL.

This clonotype was picked up many times. The CDR3 DNA sequence: TGCGCCAGCAGCCAAGACCCGCCGGGCAGGGGAGGTAAAGGTGAGCAGTTCTTC. It yields the protein CASSQDPPGRGGKGEQFF. V is TRBV4-3 and J is TRBJ2-1; D is perhaps TRBD1 or TRBD2 (6 bases each). V was shortened by 0 bases and J by 9 bases, with 24 bases between the two germline ends. Per germline, CDR1 LGHNA and CDR2 YSLEER. This CDR3 region has 18 residues.

This chain joins TRBV28 and TRBJ2-7, with D possibly matching TRBD1 (6 bases). V lost 4 bases and J lost 3, with 16 bases in between. CDR1 is MDHEN, CDR2 SYDVKM, per germline. This CDR3 has 15 amino acids. In nucleotides, the CDR3 is TGTGCCAGCAGTTCTGGGGCAGGGGCCCTCTACGAGCAGTACTTC. It yields the protein CASSSGAGALYEQYF.

The V call is TRBV12-3 or TRBV12-4, the J call TRBJ1-2; TRBD1 matches at 8 bases. After removal of 6 bases from V and 3 bases from J, the junction contained 9 bases not matched to a gene. The CDR3 runs to 15 residues. CDR3 nucleotides: TGTGCCAGCAGCCACGACAGGGGCGTCGACTATGGCTACACCTTC. Protein sequence: CASSHDRGVDYGYTF.

The J gene is TRBJ2-6, the V gene TRBV5-1; TRBD2 aligns across 7 bases. Germline V CDR1 and CDR2: SGHRS, YFSETQ. The CDR3 sequence is 17 residues long. Trimming removed 0 bases from V and 2 bases from J; junction bases left unmatched: 5. This chain's CDR3 is CASSLVGGSAGANVLTF. The CDR3 nucleotides read TGCGCCAGCAGCTTGGTGGGGGGGAGTGCTGGGGCCAACGTCCTGACTTTC.

The chain uses TRBV7-3 and TRBJ2-3; D not resolved. The V end lost 2 bases, the J end lost 2 bases, and 8 bases lay between the germline ends. Germline CDR1 is SGHTA and CDR2 is FQGTGA. This CDR3 is 14 amino acids long. CDR3 residues: CASSLGMSTDTQYF. The CDR3, as DNA: TGTGCCAGCAGCTTAGGCATGTCCACAGATACGCAGTATTTT.

The chain has TRBV3-1 and TRBJ1-2; D gene ambiguous. Germline loops: CDR1 LGHDT, CDR2 YNNKEL (reference sequence). V shed 3 bases and J shed 10 bases, with 9 bases lying between them. The CDR3 totals 11 residues. Here the CDR3 reads CASSQSVTYTF. CDR3 DNA sequence: TGTGCCAGCAGCCAGTCGGTCACCTACACCTTC.

V and J are TRBV6-6 and TRBJ1-1; 9 positions agree with TRBD1. J gave up 1 base and V 6 bases, and 3 bases lay outside the gene matches. Per the germline V gene, CDR1 is MNHNY and CDR2 is SVGAGI (reference sequence). The CDR3 runs 14 residues. The DNA of the CDR3 is TGTGCCAGCAGAGAGGGACAGGGGAACACTGAAGCTTTCTTT. Its protein product is CASREGQGNTEAFF.

This chain links TRBV5-5 with TRBJ2-1, with TRBD2 matching over 14 bases. V lost 5 bases to trimming and J lost 7 bases; unmatched junction nucleotides: 5. From germline, CDR1 is SGHKS and CDR2 YYEKEE (reference sequence). The CDR3 covers 15 residues. CDR3 amino acids: CASRTSGGAVNEQFF. CDR3 nucleotides: TGTGCCAGCAGGACTAGCGGGGGGGCCGTAAATGAGCAGTTCTTC.

The rearrangement uses TRBV29-1 and TRBJ2-7; tentatively, D is TRBD1 (5 bases). The CDR3 extends over 10 amino acids. V was cut by 4 bases and J by 5 bases, with 6 bases left in between. Germline V gene lookup returns CDR1 SQVTM and CDR2 ANQGSEA. This CDR3 is CSVGGHEQYF. The CDR3, as DNA: TGCAGCGTTGGGGGCCACGAGCAGTACTTC.

The chain is built from TRBV12-3 or TRBV12-4 and TRBJ2-5; 10 bases align to TRBD2. The ends lost 4 bases at V and 5 bases at J; junction bases unmatched: 4. This CDR3 spans 14 amino acids. CDR3 in amino acids: CASSYLAGAETQYF. The CDR3 nucleotides are TGTGCCAGCAGTTACCTAGCGGGGGCTGAGACCCAGTACTTC.

The chain recombines TRBV28 with TRBJ2-5, with D uncertain. This CDR3 comprises 13 residues. The V end lost 3 bases, the J end lost 10 bases, and 15 bases lay between the germline ends. CDR1 is MDHEN and CDR2 is SYDVKM in the germline V gene. CDR3 loop: CASSFIAPMDQYF. CDR3 bases: TGTGCCAGCAGTTTTATAGCCCCCATGGACCAGTACTTC. Full variable domain (rest looked up from reference TRBV28 and TRBJ2-5): DVKVTQSSRYLVKRTGEKVFLECVQDMDHENMFWYRQDPGLGLRLIYFSYDVKMKEKGDIPEGYSVSREKKERFSLILESASTNQTSMYLCASSFIAPMDQYFGPGTRLLVL.

CDR3 bases: TGCAGTGCAACAAGGGGGGGTTCCGGGGAGACCCAGTACTTC. It yields the protein CSATRGGSGETQYF. The chain is built from TRBV20-1 and TRBJ2-5; possibly TRBD2 for D (7 bases). Germline V CDR1 and CDR2: DFQATT, SNEGSKA (reference sequence). The V end lost 6 bases, the J end lost 5 bases, and 19 bases lay between the germline ends. The CDR3 is 14 residues long.

The rearrangement uses TRBV12-5 and TRBJ2-3; D ambiguous. The CDR3 is made up of 11 amino acids. Germline-derived CDR1 and CDR2 are LGHNT and FRNRAP. Trimming cost V 5 bases and J 6 bases, with 6 bases left between them. The CDR3 loop is CASGTGDTQYF. CDR3 coding DNA: TGTGCTAGTGGTACCGGGGATACGCAGTATTTT.

This chain uses TRBV7-2 with TRBJ2-1, with 7 bases that match TRBD2. The trim removed 5 bases at V and 6 bases at J, leaving 7 bases unmatched. Germline loops: CDR1 SGHTA, CDR2 FQGNSA. This CDR3 comprises 14 residues. CDR3 nucleotide sequence: TGTGCCAGCAGCACCAGTACTAGCGTCAATGAGCAGTTCTTC. It is translated as CASSTSTSVNEQFF.

The V gene is TRBV6-6, the J gene TRBJ2-5, with 7 bases aligning to TRBD1. Germline CDR1 MNHNY, CDR2 SVGAGI (reference sequence). This CDR3 region has 15 residues. Trimming at V came to 0 bases and at J to 5 bases, leaving 6 bases not matched to a gene. Written as DNA, the CDR3 is TGTGCCAGCAGTTACTCGAAGGGGGCACGGGAGACCCAGTACTTC. This gives the protein CASSYSKGARETQYF.

This chain connects TRBV29-1 to TRBJ1-1, with a possible D match to TRBD1 (6 bases). Germline values: CDR1 SQVTM, CDR2 ANQGSEA. Trimming took 4 bases from V and 4 from J, leaving 7 bases between them. The CDR3 length is 11 residues. The CDR3 nucleotides are TGCAGCGTTGTGGGGGCCACTGAAGCTTTCTTT. This sequence encodes CSVVGATEAFF.

This clonotype appeared a few times. The chain joins TRBV20-1 to TRBJ1-5; D is undetermined. Trimming removed 3 bases at V and 5 bases at J, with 14 bases between. CDR3 length: 14 amino acids. CDR1 is DFQATT and CDR2 is SNEGSKA in the germline V gene (reference sequence). DNA for the CDR3: TGCAGTGCTAGCGTCGGACGGGCGGATCAGCCCCAGCATTTT. Translation: CSASVGRADQPQHF.

This CDR3 reads CASSLTETYKQYF. The CDR3 DNA reads TGTGCCAGCAGTTTAACAGAAACCTACAAGCAGTACTTC. The genes are TRBV27 and TRBJ2-5; D remains unclear. The CDR3 has 13 residues. The V and J ends lost 2 bases and 11 bases respectively, with 15 bases between them. From germline, CDR1 is MNHEY and CDR2 SMNVEV (reference sequence).

This rearrangement joins TRBV5-1 to TRBJ2-7; 8 bases line up with TRBD1. The germline V gene has CDR1 SGHRS and CDR2 YFSETQ. Losses at the gene ends were 6 bases for V and 5 bases for J; bases not matched to a gene: 16. The CDR3 is 16 amino acids. The CDR3 region has the DNA TGCGCCAGCAACTTATCTCCCGGACAGGGATTCCACGAGCAGTACTTC. The encoded protein is CASNLSPGQGFHEQYF.

The J gene is TRBJ1-5, the V gene TRBV6-6, with D unclear. With 2 bases removed from V and 1 base from J, the gap between germline ends came to 9 bases. The CDR3 totals 15 residues. CDR1 and CDR2 (germline): MNHNY, SVGAGI (reference sequence). The DNA of the CDR3 is TGTGCCAGCAGTTACGAACGGAACAGCAATCAGCCCCAGCATTTT. Protein sequence: CASSYERNSNQPQHF.